Below are 2 T cell receptor beta chains sequenced from a single sample in a study of blood T cell repertoires in COVID-19. The repertoire was sequenced with immunoSEQ multiplex PCR; TCRdb's copy has only in-frame clones and lacks some. Here the sample spans approximately 90,000 clones, more than 75% being singletons. Sequencing was done on a sample of peripheral blood. Receptor source: a human donor in a cohort sampled during active COVID-19.

V gene TRBV2 combines with J gene TRBJ2-1, with 10 bases lining up with TRBD2. V lost 4 bases to trimming and J lost 4 bases; unmatched junction nucleotides: 10. The CDR3 loop spans 17 amino acids. Per the germline V gene, CDR1 is SNHLY and CDR2 is FYNNEI. The CDR3 loop is CASSGLGLAGEYNEQFF. In DNA form, the CDR3 reads TGTGCCAGCAGTGGATTAGGGCTAGCGGGGGAATACAATGAGCAGTTCTTC.

The chain employs TRBV7-6 and TRBJ2-3; TRBD2 aligns across 10 bases. The length of the CDR3 is 15 residues. Germline CDR1 and CDR2: SGHVS and FNYEAQ. The J segment lost 2 bases and the V segment lost 2 bases, leaving 1 base of the junction unmatched. The CDR3 protein is CASSLLAGVTDTQYF. As DNA, the CDR3 is TGTGCCAGCAGCTTACTAGCGGGGGTCACAGATACGCAGTATTTT.